A single TCR beta chain is shown here with its context. Participants were aged roughly 18 to 95 years, lived in around 25 US areas, and enrolled virtually. The sample is drawn from a study of blood T cell repertoires in COVID-19. On the study more broadly: Sample material is recorded as cDNA or gDNA derived from T cells, B-cell-depleted T cells, or PBMCs.

The CDR3 is 15 amino acids. V lost 4 bases, J lost 0 bases, and 2 bases stayed unmatched. CDR1 LGHDT and CDR2 YNNKEL come from the germline V gene (reference sequence). Original processing notes: Amplification of reference gene primers was used by the study to estimate nucleated cell counts. Clones were read by immunoSEQ multiplex PCR, and TCRdb kept only the in-frame ones, dropping some. From that table come the V and J calls and clone size; the DNA was used to work out D and trimming. The table shows around 230,000 clones, with 88% occurring only once. Sequenced sample: PBMCs or T cells enriched from blood (not recorded which). This receptor was identified in a woman aged 35 to 49 with acute COVID-19. The chain recombines TRBV3-1 (or the pseudogene TRBV3-2) with TRBJ2-1, with 8 bases aligning to TRBD2. The CDR3 loop is CASSLSGSSYNEQFF. CDR3 bases: TGTGCCAGCAGCCTGAGCGGGAGCTCCTACAATGAGCAGTTCTTC.